This T cell receptor beta chain was recovered during a study of blood T cell repertoires in COVID-19. Looking at the study overall: The United States, Italy and Spain provided the acute and convalescent COVID-19 samples. PBMCs, B-cell-depleted T cells, or T cells were the source of the cDNA or gDNA that made up the material.

Germline V gives CDR1 ENHRY, CDR2 SYGVKD. The CDR3 length is 15 residues. V was cut by 5 bases and J by 2 bases, with 13 bases left in between. One Seattle source followed patients from active infection through their disease course. Some clones are missing from TCRdb's copy, which holds only in-frame ones; the method was immunoSEQ multiplex PCR. This sample carries some 260,000 clones, 80% to 90% of them seen once, and the ten largest clones take 10%. Sequencing input: peripheral blood. The clonotype comes from a woman between 70 and 85 years old with COVID-19, enrolled during active disease. This rearrangement joins TRBV10-3 to TRBJ2-1; D may be TRBD2 (6 bases). The CDR3 sequence: CAISNRDFTYNEQFF. DNA for the CDR3: TGTGCCATCAGTAACCGGGACTTTACCTACAATGAGCAGTTCTTC.